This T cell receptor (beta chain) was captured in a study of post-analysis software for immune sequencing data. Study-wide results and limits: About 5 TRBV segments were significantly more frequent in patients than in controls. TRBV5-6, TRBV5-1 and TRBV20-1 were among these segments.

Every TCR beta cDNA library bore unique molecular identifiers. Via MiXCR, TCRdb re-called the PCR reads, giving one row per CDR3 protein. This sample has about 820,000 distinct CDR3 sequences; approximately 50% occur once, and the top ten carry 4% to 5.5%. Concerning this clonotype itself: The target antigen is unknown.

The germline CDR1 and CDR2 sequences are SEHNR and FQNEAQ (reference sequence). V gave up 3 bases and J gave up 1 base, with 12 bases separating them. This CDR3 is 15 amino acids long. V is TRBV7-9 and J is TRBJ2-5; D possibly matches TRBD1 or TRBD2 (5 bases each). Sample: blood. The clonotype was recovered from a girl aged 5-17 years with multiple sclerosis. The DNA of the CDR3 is TGTGCCAGCAGCTTGGGATCGGGGCCCCAAGAGACCCAGTACTTC. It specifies CASSLGSGPQETQYF.